Here is one T cell receptor (beta chain) with its context. The sample comes from a study of blood T cell repertoires in COVID-19. Looking at the study overall: Sample material is recorded as cDNA or gDNA derived from T cells, B-cell-depleted T cells, or PBMCs.

The table came from immunoSEQ multiplex PCR; TCRdb's copy has only in-frame clones and leaves some out. The sample yields over 150,000 clones, more than 75% seen once. This clonotype was sampled from a woman between 70 and 85 years old with COVID-19, enrolled during active disease. Sequenced input: peripheral blood.

The CDR3 bases are TGTGCCAGCAGCGGCCGTTTAGGGGGTAATGAAAAACTGTTTTTT. It specifies CASSGRLGGNEKLFF. The rearrangement uses TRBV5-4 and TRBJ1-4; the D gene is possibly TRBD1 (6 bases). The germline CDR1 and CDR2 sequences are SGHNT and YYREEE (reference sequence). CDR3 length: 15 amino acids. Trimming removed 4 bases from V and 4 bases from J, with 14 bases in between.